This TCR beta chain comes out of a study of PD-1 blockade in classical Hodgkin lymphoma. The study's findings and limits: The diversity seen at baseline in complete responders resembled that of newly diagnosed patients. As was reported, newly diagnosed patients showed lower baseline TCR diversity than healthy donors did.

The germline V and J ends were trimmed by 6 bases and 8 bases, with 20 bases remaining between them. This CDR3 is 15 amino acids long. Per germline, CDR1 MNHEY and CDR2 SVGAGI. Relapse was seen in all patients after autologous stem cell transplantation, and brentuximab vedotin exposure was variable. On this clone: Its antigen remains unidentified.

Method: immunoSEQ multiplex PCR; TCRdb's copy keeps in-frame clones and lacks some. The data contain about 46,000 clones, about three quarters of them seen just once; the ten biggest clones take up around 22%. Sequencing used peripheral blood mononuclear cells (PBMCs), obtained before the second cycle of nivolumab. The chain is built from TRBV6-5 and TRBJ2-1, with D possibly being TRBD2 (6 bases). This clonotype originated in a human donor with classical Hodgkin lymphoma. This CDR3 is CASSRGSTGPYEQFF. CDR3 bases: TGTGCCAGCAGCCGGGGGAGCACGGGCCCTTATGAGCAGTTCTTC.